Listed below are T cell receptor beta chains from one sample, sequenced in a study of CD8 T cells in Susac syndrome. Using its own MiXCR run on the immunoSEQ multiplex PCR reads, TCRdb lists one record per CDR3 protein. The sample yields roughly 200,000 distinct CDR3 sequences, over 85% seen once. Sequenced: CD4+ T cells from PBMCs. All receptors come from a human donor in good health. Each CDR3 is given with its conserved first and last residue. The D gene is left open where the match is weak. The size of a clone is reported for some rows only, either as once, few or many, or as a class for expanded clones.

j_call | v_call | clone_size | d_call | cdr3_aa | cdr3_nt
TRBJ2-1 | TRBV29-1 | once | TRBD2 | CSTTSAYYNEQFF | TGCAGCACTACTAGCGCTTACTACAATGAGCAGTTCTTC
TRBJ2-7 | TRBV6-2/TRBV6-3 | - | - | CANSSDVSYEQYF | TGTGCCAACAGTTCCGACGTCTCCTACGAGCAGTACTTC
TRBJ1-1 | TRBV29-1 | - | - | CSALRGLVTEAFF | TGCAGCGCTCTCAGGGGACTCGTCACTGAAGCTTTCTTT
TRBJ1-1 | TRBV3-1 | - | TRBD1 | CASSQAHRGGTEAFF | TGTGCCAGCAGCCAAGCCCACAGGGGAGGCACTGAAGCTTTCTTT
TRBJ2-1 | TRBV20-1 | - | - | CSALAFSYNEQFF | TGCAGTGCCTTAGCGTTTTCCTACAATGAGCAGTTCTTC
TRBJ2-7 | TRBV7-2 | - | - | CASSLVDGNTYEQYF | TGTGCCAGCAGCTTAGTTGACGGGAACACCTACGAGCAGTACTTC
TRBJ2-7 | TRBV20-1 | - | - | CSARGFRYEQYF | TGCAGTGCCCGTGGCTTTCGCTACGAGCAGTACTTC
TRBJ2-1 | TRBV12-3/TRBV12-4 | once | TRBD2 | CASSFVGTSGDEQFF | TGTGCCAGCAGTTTCGTCGGGACTAGTGGGGATGAGCAGTTCTTC
TRBJ1-5 | TRBV4-3 | - | - | CASSQDWAGTTLAIQPQHF | TGCGCCAGCAGCCAAGATTGGGCCGGGACAACCTTAGCGATTCAGCCCCAGCATTTT
TRBJ2-7 | TRBV18 | once | - | CASSPPAQIYEQYF | TGTGCCAGCTCACCCCCGGCCCAAATCTACGAGCAGTACTTC
TRBJ1-5 | TRBV6-5 | - | TRBD1 | CASSYSTPRQGINQPQHF | TGTGCCAGCAGTTACTCGACCCCACGACAGGGTATCAATCAGCCCCAGCATTTT
TRBJ2-1 | TRBV6-2/TRBV6-3 | once | TRBD2 | CASSKLAGVGNEQFF | TGTGCCAGCAGTAAACTAGCGGGAGTTGGTAATGAGCAGTTCTTC
TRBJ1-2 | TRBV3-1 | - | - | CASSQSATPPVGYTF | TGTGCCAGCAGCCAATCTGCGACTCCCCCGGTGGGCTACACCTTC
TRBJ2-7 | TRBV3-1 | few | - | CASSQYEQYF | TGTGCCAGCAGCCAATACGAGCAGTACTTC
TRBJ1-1 | TRBV2 | - | - | CGGDGTEAFF | TGTGGGGGGGACGGGACTGAAGCTTTCTTT
TRBJ2-7 | TRBV6-2/TRBV6-3 | - | - | CASTTGSHEQYF | TGTGCCAGCACCACAGGGTCCCACGAGCAGTACTTC
TRBJ1-2 | TRBV11-2 | few | - | CASSPTGLGGYTF | TGTGCCAGCTCGCCGACAGGACTCGGAGGCTACACCTTC